Following are 8 T cell receptor beta chains from one sample sequenced in a study of graft-versus-host responses after intestinal transplantation. The table came from immunoSEQ multiplex PCR; TCRdb's copy has only in-frame clones and leaves some out. This sample has 35,000 to 40,000 clones, with around 83% found just once. The source material was PBMCs, sampled less than 1,400 days after transplant. The source is a human patient who received an intestinal transplant, so some T cells may come from the graft donor.

The chain combines TRBV28 with TRBJ2-2; TRBD1 matches 9 bases. This CDR3 contains 15 residues. Germline-derived CDR1 and CDR2 are MDHEN and SYDVKM. J was trimmed by 5 bases and V by 4 bases; bases with no gene match: 5. The CDR3 protein is CASSWGTGRTGELFF. The CDR3 nucleotides are TGTGCCAGCAGTTGGGGGACAGGGAGGACCGGGGAGCTGTTTTTT.

This rearrangement joins TRBV5-1 to TRBJ2-3; 9 nucleotides agree with TRBD2. Germline V gene lookup returns CDR1 SGHRS and CDR2 YFSETQ. V lost 2 bases, J lost 2 bases, and 6 bases stayed unmatched. The CDR3 has 16 residues. CDR3 sequence (DNA): TGCGCCAGCAGCTTTCTAGCGGGGACACCCACAGATACGCAGTATTTT. It is translated as CASSFLAGTPTDTQYF.

This rearrangement joins TRBV5-8 to TRBJ1-2; 9 bases match TRBD1. Germline loops: CDR1 SGHTS, CDR2 YDEGEE. The CDR3 has 16 residues. V dropped 3 bases and J dropped 7; count of bases not matched to a gene: 13. The CDR3 DNA is TGTGCCAGCAGCTGGAAGGAGCACAGGGGGCATTTTGGCTACACCTTC. Translating gives CASSWKEHRGHFGYTF. Variable domain in full (rest from reference TRBV5-8 and TRBJ1-2): EAGVTQSPTHLIKTRGQQATLRCSPISGHTSVYWYQQALGLGLQFLLWYDEGEERNRGNFPPRFSGRQFPNYSSELNVNALELEDSALYLCASSWKEHRGHFGYTFGSGTRLTVV.

This chain links TRBV7-9 with TRBJ2-2, with 9 bases matching TRBD1. CDR3 size: 16 residues. Germline-derived CDR1 and CDR2 are SEHNR and FQNEAQ (reference sequence). J gave up 3 bases and V 5 bases, and 7 bases lay outside the gene matches. CDR3: CASSRTGQGHTGELFF. The CDR3 bases are TGTGCCAGCAGCCGAACGGGACAGGGTCACACCGGGGAGCTGTTTTTT.

Only a few counts were recorded for this clone. The V and J genes are TRBV5-1 and TRBJ2-7; a weak D match, TRBD1 (6 bases). With 2 bases removed from V and 4 bases from J, the gap between germline ends came to 7 bases. This CDR3 spans 12 amino acids. CDR1 and CDR2 (germline): SGHRS, YFSETQ. The CDR3 reads CASSLQGYEQYF. As DNA, the CDR3 is TGCGCCAGCAGCTTACAGGGATACGAGCAGTACTTC.

This rearrangement joins TRBV19 to TRBJ2-7, with 9 bases identical to TRBD1. The CDR3 length is 13 residues. V was pared by 3 bases and J by 7 bases, with 4 bases of the junction left unmatched. From germline, CDR1 is LNHDA and CDR2 SQIVND (reference sequence). The CDR3 region is CASSMGTGTEQYF. In DNA, the CDR3 is TGTGCCAGTAGTATGGGGACAGGGACGGAGCAGTACTTC.

The gene calls are TRBV28 and TRBJ2-3, with 8 positions matching TRBD1. Trimming took 2 bases from V and 5 from J; bases not matched to a gene: 6. There are 15 residues in the CDR3. CDR1 and CDR2 (germline): MDHEN, SYDVKM. The CDR3 DNA sequence: TGTGCCAGCAGTTTACGTCAGGGGGCAAGAGATACGCAGTATTTT. Translating gives CASSLRQGARDTQYF.

The gene calls are TRBV5-1 and TRBJ2-2, with no clear D. This CDR3 comprises 15 residues. Per the germline V gene, CDR1 is SGHRS and CDR2 is YFSETQ. Trimming shortened V by 2 bases and J by 4 bases, and 12 bases separated the two germline ends. The CDR3 DNA reads as TGCGCCAGCAGCTTAAGGGAATCGGGCACCGGGGAGCTGTTTTTT. This encodes CASSLRESGTGELFF. The whole variable domain, remainder taken from reference TRBV5-1 and TRBJ2-2, is KAGVTQTPRYLIKTRGQQVTLSCSPISGHRSVSWYQQTPGQGLQFLFEYFSETQRNKGNFPGRFSGRQFSNSRSEMNVSTLELGDSALYLCASSLRESGTGELFFGEGSRLTVL.